Listed below are T cell receptor beta chains from one sample, sequenced in a study of shared clonotypes between healthy human individuals. Libraries were prepared by immunoSEQ multiplex PCR; TCRdb keeps only in-frame clonotypes and omits some of them. Of around 1.6 million clones listed, nearly 99% were seen once; the top ten hold 0.4% to 0.45%. Sequenced input: naive CD4+ T cells sorted from blood. The receptor source for this set is a man aged 25-45 years in good health. CDR3s include the opening cysteine and the closing phenylalanine or tryptophan. D genes are given only for firm matches. The listing skips clone size in some rows; elsewhere it reads once, few, many or a size class.

V gene	D gene	clone size	J gene	CDR3 DNA	CDR3 protein
TRBV5-1	-	-	TRBJ2-7	TGCGCCAGCAGCGGCGGAGGGTCCGAGCAGTACTTC	CASSGGGSEQYF
TRBV19	-	-	TRBJ2-1	TGTGCCAGTCGGGGACTGGGGCTTTTCGATGAGCAGTTCTTC	CASRGLGLFDEQFF
TRBV11-2	-	-	TRBJ1-5	TGTGCCAGCAGCATGGACGGAAATCAGCCCCAGCATTTT	CASSMDGNQPQHF
TRBV7-3	TRBD2	-	TRBJ2-1	TGTGCCAGCAGCCCTCACGCGGGAGGGCTTTACAATGAGCAGTTCTTC	CASSPHAGGLYNEQFF
TRBV27	-	-	TRBJ2-1	TGTGCCAGCAGTTTAGGCGGGAAATACAATGAGCAGTTCTTC	CASSLGGKYNEQFF
TRBV7-2	-	-	TRBJ2-2	TGTGCCAGCAGCTTTCTTGGCGTACTGGAAAAAACCGGGGAGCTGTTTTTT	CASSFLGVLEKTGELFF
TRBV6-5	-	-	TRBJ2-1	TGTGCCAGCACCTCGATAAGTAACGAGCAGTTCTTC	CASTSISNEQFF
TRBV30	TRBD2	-	TRBJ2-2	TGTGCCTGGACCATTCCTAGCGGGAGCGCGTTTATAGCGAACACCGGGGAGCTGTTTTTT	CAWTIPSGSAFIANTGELFF
TRBV2	TRBD1	-	TRBJ2-3	TGTGCCAGCGGAGGACAGGTATCTGATACGCAGTATTTT	CASGGQVSDTQYF
TRBV29-1	TRBD1	many	TRBJ2-7	TGCAGCGTTGCCAGCCCGAGGGGACAGGGGGCCTACGAGCAGTACTTC	CSVASPRGQGAYEQYF
TRBV29-1	-	-	TRBJ1-1	TGCAGCGTTGAAGTTAACACTGAAGCTTTCTTT	CSVEVNTEAFF
TRBV6-6	-	-	TRBJ2-3	TGTGCCAGCAGTTACTCCTCGGGAGTCGGGACAGATACGCAGTATTTT	CASSYSSGVGTDTQYF
TRBV5-5	-	-	TRBJ2-2	TGTGCCAGCAGCTTGGATGGGGCGCTTGCCGGGGAGCTGTTTTTT	CASSLDGALAGELFF
TRBV20-1	-	-	TRBJ2-7	TGCAGTGCTAGAGACTCGGCAGTGCAGTACTTC	CSARDSAVQYF
TRBV5-1	-	-	TRBJ2-7	TGCGCCAGCAGCTTGGGCGGGGCGCCTCCCGACGAGCAGTACTTC	CASSLGGAPPDEQYF
TRBV7-9	-	-	TRBJ2-7	TGTGCCAGCAGACCAGACGGGACGGAATCCTACGAGCAGTACTTC	CASRPDGTESYEQYF
TRBV4-2	-	-	TRBJ2-3	TGTGCCAGCAGCCTAGGGACGGGCGGAGATACGCAGTATTTT	CASSLGTGGDTQYF
TRBV18	-	-	TRBJ1-2	TGTGCCAGCTCACCACCCGGATTTCTTACCCCTAACTATGGCTACACCTTC	CASSPPGFLTPNYGYTF